The sample holds a few counts of the clone carrying this T cell receptor (beta chain). Its target is not known. This sample stems from a study of regulatory T cells in long-lasting Graves disease. V lost 4 bases and J lost 8, with 14 bases in between. Germline CDR1 is LNHDA and CDR2 is SQIVND (reference sequence). The CDR3 is made up of 13 amino acids. Arm-PCR of CDR3 regions and iRepertoire HTBI primers were the basis on which TCR beta libraries were built. In the original processing: Spanning all samples, the identified segments comprised 62 TRBV and around 13 TRBJ. TCRdb processed the multiplex PCR reads anew with MiXCR; each CDR3 protein has one entry. The V and J calls reflect TCRdb's pipeline rather than the authors' work. This repertoire shows over 500,000 distinct CDR3 sequences, about 16% found once; its top ten account for more than 10%. Time point in this sample: newly diagnosed GD, antithyroid drugs for less than 3 months. PBMC-derived RNA was used for the TCR library.

Points from the study as a whole: The study found lower TCR diversity in persistent Graves' patients than in newly diagnosed ones. There was favoring of TRBV28, TRBJ1-2 and TRBJ2-5 in persistent disease.

Separately, the same data were catalogued under a study of T cells in Graves' hyperthyroidism and ophthalmopathy. In that study: The study used the HTBI primer set for a first-round RT-PCR of the TCR CDR3.

The chain has TRBV19 and TRBJ1-2; D unclear. This specimen was peripheral blood mononuclear cells (PBMCs), taken at new diagnosis, from a patient treated with antithyroid drugs. The TCR comes from a young man with Graves disease. The CDR3 region is CASSTWVMGGYTF. As DNA, the CDR3 is TGTGCCAGTAGTACTTGGGTAATGGGAGGCTACACCTTC.